This T cell receptor beta chain originates from a study of T cells expressing NK-cell markers. Study outcomes and limitations: In several donors, dominant clonotypes made up about 25-65% of CD3+CD56-NKG2C+ cells.

UMIs were included in TCR beta cDNA generated by 5'RACE template switching. Reprocessing the 5' RACE reads, TCRdb reports a single entry for every CDR3 protein and omits DNA. This sample's clone table lists about 120,000 distinct CDR3 sequences. Note on this clonotype: What it recognizes is unknown.

CDR3 size: 16 residues. Germline V gene data show CDR1 as SGHTA and CDR2 as FQGTGA. The sequence was obtained from a woman between 18 and 70 years old in good health. The sequenced sample was blood T cells: a sorted CD56 or NKG2C T cell subset, CD4+ or CD8+ T cells, or bulk PBMC T cells (not recorded which). The chain employs TRBV7-3 and TRBJ2-5; as DNA is missing, the TRBD1 call by TCRdb cannot be tested. CDR3 amino acids: CASSERTGAVQETQYF.